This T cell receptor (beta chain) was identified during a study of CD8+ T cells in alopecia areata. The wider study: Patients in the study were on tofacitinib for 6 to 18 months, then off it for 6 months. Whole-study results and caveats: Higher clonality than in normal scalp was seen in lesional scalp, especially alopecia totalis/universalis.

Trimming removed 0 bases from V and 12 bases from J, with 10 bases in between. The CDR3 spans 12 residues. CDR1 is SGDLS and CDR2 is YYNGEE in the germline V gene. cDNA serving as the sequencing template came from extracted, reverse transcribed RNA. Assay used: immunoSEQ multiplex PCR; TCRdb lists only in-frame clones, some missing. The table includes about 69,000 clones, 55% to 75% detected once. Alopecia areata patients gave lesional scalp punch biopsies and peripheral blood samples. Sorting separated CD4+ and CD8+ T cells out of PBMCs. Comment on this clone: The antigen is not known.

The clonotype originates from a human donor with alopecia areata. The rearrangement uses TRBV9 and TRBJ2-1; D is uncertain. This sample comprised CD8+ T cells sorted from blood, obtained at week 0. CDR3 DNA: TGTGCCAGCAGCGTAGCTGGGTCTCCGCAGTTCTTC. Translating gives CASSVAGSPQFF. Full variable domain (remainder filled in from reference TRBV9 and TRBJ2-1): DSGVTQTPKHLITATGQRVTLRCSPRSGDLSVYWYQQSLDQGLQFLIQYYNGEERAKGNILERFSAQQFPDLHSELNLSSLELGDSALYFCASSVAGSPQFFGPGTRLTVL.